A selection of T cell receptor beta chains follows, all from one sample in a study of T cell repertoires in cytomegalovirus infection. Which antigens these TCRs recognize remains unknown. TCRdb reprocessed the reads with MiXCR, giving one entry per CDR3 protein. In the table there are 30,000 to 40,000 distinct CDR3 sequences, about 50% of which are singletons. The input for sequencing was CD8+ T cells from cultured PBMCs, taken from culture after CMV antigen stimulation. These receptors were collected from a human donor in good health (CMV status not recorded). Some clones in this sample may be carry-over from other donors' samples. Both conserved end residues are part of each CDR3. A D gene is named only where the DNA matches it firmly. Size tells how often a clone was seen (once, few, many) or the class of an expanded clone, and some rows leave it out.

d_call clone_size j_call v_call cdr3_aa cdr3_nt
TRBD2 . TRBJ2-1 TRBV15 CATSPLAGENNEQFF TGTGCCACCAGCCCCCTAGCGGGGGAGAACAATGAGCAGTTCTTC
. . TRBJ2-7 TRBV7-6 CGSSQDSYEQYF TGTGGCAGCAGCCAAGACAGCTACGAGCAGTACTTC
TRBD2 . TRBJ2-3 TRBV6-2/TRBV6-3 CASSRGLAGVLSDTQYF TGTGCCAGCAGTCGTGGACTAGCGGGGGTCCTCTCAGATACGCAGTATTTT
TRBD1 . TRBJ1-1 TRBV28 CASYWDRLTMNTEAFF TGTGCCAGCTACTGGGACAGACTCACCATGAACACTGAAGCTTTCTTT
. . TRBJ1-1 TRBV7-2 CASSRNRAEAFF TGTGCCAGCAGCCGTAACAGGGCTGAAGCTTTCTTT
. . TRBJ2-1 TRBV11-1 CASSLVKTADEQFF TGTGCCAGCAGCTTAGTTAAAACAGCGGATGAGCAGTTCTTC
TRBD1 . TRBJ1-5 TRBV29-1 CSVEAGGSNQPQHF TGCAGCGTTGAAGCAGGGGGGAGCAATCAGCCCCAGCATTTT
TRBD2 few TRBJ2-3 TRBV10-3 CAISAGNWAGGQKTQYF TGTGCCATCAGCGCCGGGAATTGGGCGGGGGGGCAGAAGACGCAGTATTTT
TRBD1 few TRBJ2-2 TRBV12-3/TRBV12-4 CASSLGDRNTGELFF TGTGCCAGCAGTTTAGGGGACAGAAACACCGGGGAGCTGTTTTTT
TRBD2 few TRBJ2-1 TRBV28 CASSSGVAGEGEQFF TGTGCCAGCAGTTCCGGGGTAGCGGGAGAAGGAGAGCAGTTCTTC
. . TRBJ1-2 TRBV7-4 CASSSTHGYTF TGTGCCAGCAGCTCAACACATGGCTACACCTTC
. few TRBJ1-1 TRBV7-3 CASSRDTYTEAFF TGTGCCAGCAGCCGAGACACTTACACTGAAGCTTTCTTT
. . TRBJ2-1 TRBV7-8 CASSSVGEGSEQFF TGTGCCAGCAGCTCCGTTGGAGAGGGGAGTGAGCAGTTCTTC
. . TRBJ2-7 TRBV7-3 CASSPTGSSYEQYF TGTGCCAGCAGCCCGACAGGTTCCTCCTACGAGCAGTACTTC
. . TRBJ2-2 TRBV9 CASSPGWKGYTGELFF TGTGCCAGCAGCCCAGGGTGGAAGGGGTACACCGGGGAGCTGTTTTTT
TRBD2 . TRBJ2-1 TRBV7-9 CASSLPLAGGHNEQFF TGTGCCAGCAGTTTACCACTAGCGGGAGGGCACAATGAGCAGTTCTTC
TRBD2 . TRBJ2-3 TRBV7-2 CASSLVSLAGGPTDTQYF TGTGCCAGCAGCTTAGTGTCGCTAGCGGGAGGGCCCACAGATACGCAGTATTTT
TRBD2 . TRBJ2-1 TRBV10-3 CAISDSGGSYNEQFF TGTGCCATCAGTGACAGCGGGGGGTCCTACAATGAGCAGTTCTTC
TRBD1 . TRBJ1-4 TRBV12-3/TRBV12-4 CASSHLRDRGRAVGTNEKLFF TGTGCCAGCAGTCATCTCCGGGACAGGGGGCGCGCAGTAGGAACTAATGAAAAACTGTTTTTT
. . TRBJ1-3 TRBV12-3/TRBV12-4 CASSWDPKGNTIYF TGTGCCAGCAGTTGGGACCCCAAAGGAAACACCATATATTTT
TRBD1 . TRBJ2-7 TRBV9 CASSVGGTGVGEQYF TGTGCCAGCAGCGTCGGGGGGACAGGGGTCGGGGAGCAGTACTTC
. . TRBJ2-7 TRBV6-1 CASRSGSSYEQYF TGTGCCAGCAGGAGTGGGAGCTCCTACGAGCAGTACTTC
. many TRBJ2-1 TRBV7-2 CASSPGHNEQFF TGTGCCAGCAGCCCCGGCCACAATGAGCAGTTCTTC
TRBD1 . TRBJ2-1 TRBV11-2 CASSFYGTDFSLRNNEQFF TGTGCCAGCAGCTTCTACGGGACAGATTTTAGCCTGAGAAACAATGAGCAGTTCTTC
. . TRBJ1-5 TRBV28 CASSFGSGDNQPQHF TGTGCCAGCAGTTTCGGGTCAGGGGATAATCAGCCCCAGCATTTT
TRBD1 . TRBJ2-1 TRBV24-1 CATSEIRDRDRDEQFF TGTGCCACCAGTGAGATCCGGGACAGGGATCGCGATGAGCAGTTCTTC
. . TRBJ2-2 TRBV7-3 CASSPTGTVAKGELFF TGTGCCAGCAGTCCGACCGGGACCGTGGCTAAGGGGGAGCTGTTTTTT
TRBD2 . TRBJ2-1 TRBV6-4 CASRTVAGGGNEQFF TGTGCCAGCAGAACCGTCGCGGGGGGGGGAAATGAGCAGTTCTTC
TRBD1 many TRBJ2-7 TRBV7-6 CASSLEGQASYEQYF TGTGCCAGCAGCTTAGAGGGACAGGCTTCCTACGAGCAGTACTTC
. . TRBJ2-1 TRBV7-2 CASSLRLSGVGREQFF TGTGCCAGCAGCTTACGCCTTAGCGGAGTTGGGAGGGAGCAGTTCTTC
. . TRBJ1-1 TRBV7-8 CASSLALQGGENTEAFF TGTGCCAGCAGCTTAGCGCTGCAGGGTGGAGAGAACACTGAAGCTTTCTTT
. . TRBJ2-2 TRBV2 CASIGGTGELFF TGTGCCAGCATTGGAGGGACCGGGGAGCTGTTTTTT
TRBD1 . TRBJ2-7 TRBV7-9 CASSSRDRVHEQYF TGTGCCAGCAGCTCCCGGGACAGGGTCCACGAGCAGTACTTC
TRBD2 once TRBJ2-7 TRBV12-3/TRBV12-4 CASSSSGKNSYEQYF TGTGCCAGCAGCTCTAGCGGCAAGAACTCCTACGAGCAGTACTTC
. . TRBJ2-1 TRBV6-1 CATERPYPNEQFF TGTGCCACGGAGAGACCCTATCCGAATGAGCAGTTCTTC
TRBD1 . TRBJ1-1 TRBV2 CARLNRGNTEAFF TGTGCCAGGTTGAACAGGGGGAACACTGAAGCTTTCTTT
. . TRBJ2-5 TRBV11-2 CASSPRTGRWETQYF TGTGCCAGCAGCCCACGGACGGGGCGGTGGGAGACCCAGTACTTC
TRBD2 . TRBJ2-1 TRBV20-1 CSAVGSSGIIYNEQFF TGCAGTGCTGTGGGGTCTAGCGGCATAATCTACAATGAGCAGTTCTTC
. few TRBJ1-2 TRBV28 CATSRDTKGYGYTF TGTGCCACCTCCCGGGACACGAAGGGCTATGGCTACACCTTC
. . TRBJ1-2 TRBV12-3/TRBV12-4 CASSPGPQANYGYTF TGTGCCAGCAGTCCGGGACCGCAAGCTAACTATGGCTACACCTTC
TRBD2 . TRBJ2-1 TRBV6-1 CDSSEGASGGNEQFF TGTGACAGCAGTGAAGGGGCTAGCGGGGGGAATGAGCAGTTCTTC
. . TRBJ2-7 TRBV5-6 CASSSRSEQYF TGTGCCAGCAGCAGTCGGAGCGAGCAGTACTTC
TRBD1 . TRBJ2-1 TRBV12-3/TRBV12-4 CASSKRQGVENEQFF TGTGCCAGCAGCAAACGACAGGGGGTCGAGAATGAGCAGTTCTTC
. many TRBJ2-3 TRBV11-1 CASSYNPGSSTDTQYF TGTGCCAGCAGCTACAATCCGGGGTCGAGCACAGATACGCAGTATTTT
. few TRBJ1-2 TRBV7-4 CASSFPPPRQGYGYTF TGTGCCAGCAGCTTCCCCCCGCCCCGGCAGGGCTATGGCTACACCTTC
. few TRBJ2-1 TRBV28 CASSLISYTYNEQFF TGTGCCAGCAGTTTAATCAGTTACACGTACAATGAGCAGTTCTTC